The 6 T cell receptor beta chains listed next were all sequenced from one sample in a study of T-cell memory formation after mild COVID-19. Each CDR3 protein is one row after TCRdb ran MiXCR on the 5' RACE reads. The sample has about 90,000 distinct CDR3 sequences; about 16% are singletons. The material sequenced was PBMCs or a T cell subset sorted from them (not recorded which). The receptor source for this set is a man aged 18-30 years who had mild COVID-19 (a few samples of this study predate the infection). Cell type and time point are not known.

Only a few counts were recorded for this clonotype. The chain links TRBV5-6 to TRBJ2-2; 9 nucleotides align to TRBD2. The ends lost 5 bases at V and 9 bases at J; junction bases unmatched: 8. CDR1 is SGHDT and CDR2 is YYEEEE in the germline V gene. The CDR3 consists of 14 residues. CDR3 bases: TGTGCCAGCAGGAGTAGCGGGGGCCCATGGGAGCTGTTTTTT. The encoded protein is CASRSSGGPWELFF.

The sample holds a few counts of this clonotype. The chain recombines TRBV29-1 with TRBJ2-3; perhaps TRBD2 as D (7 bases). V was shortened by 1 base and J by 4 bases, with 15 bases between the two germline ends. Germline CDR1 is SQVTM and CDR2 is ANQGSEA. This CDR3 has 15 amino acids. The CDR3 is CSVEAGRGQPDTQYF. The CDR3 DNA is TGCAGCGTTGAAGCTGGGCGGGGGCAACCAGATACGCAGTATTTT.

This clonotype was counted a few times. V is TRBV7-9 and J is TRBJ2-5, with 10 bases that match TRBD1. The CDR3 runs to 13 residues. Looked up from germline, CDR1 is SEHNR and CDR2 is FQNEAQ (reference sequence). With V trimmed by 5 bases and J by 4 bases, 1 base remained unmatched. In DNA form, the CDR3 reads TGTGCCAGCAGCCGGACAGGGGGAGAGACCCAGTACTTC. The encoded protein is CASSRTGGETQYF.

The chain links TRBV9 to TRBJ1-3, with D perhaps matching TRBD1 (6 bases). Trimming removed 0 bases from V and 4 bases from J, with 23 bases in between. Germline CDR1 SGDLS, CDR2 YYNGEE. CDR3 length equals 19 residues. The CDR3 DNA is TGTGCCAGCAGCGTAGTCGAGACCCCGGGACACCTCCGAGGAAACACCATATATTTT. Translation: CASSVVETPGHLRGNTIYF.

This clonotype was counted only a few times. V usage is TRBV7-9 and J usage is TRBJ2-7, with D tentatively TRBD2 (7 bases). Trimming took off 3 bases at V and 6 bases at J, with 9 bases between the two ends. CDR3 size: 12 residues. Germline loops: CDR1 SEHNR, CDR2 FQNEAQ (reference sequence). The CDR3 DNA follows: TGTGCCAGCAGCTTCGGGGGGCTCGAGCAGTACGTC. It encodes CASSFGGLEQYV.

The V and J genes are TRBV12-3 or TRBV12-4 and TRBJ2-7, with a possible D match to TRBD1 (6 bases). V was pared by 1 base and J by 5 bases, with 9 bases between. The CDR3 loop spans 13 amino acids. For the CDR3, the DNA is TGTGCCAGCAGTTTAGAGACAGGTCACGAGCAGTACGTC. Its protein is CASSLETGHEQYV.